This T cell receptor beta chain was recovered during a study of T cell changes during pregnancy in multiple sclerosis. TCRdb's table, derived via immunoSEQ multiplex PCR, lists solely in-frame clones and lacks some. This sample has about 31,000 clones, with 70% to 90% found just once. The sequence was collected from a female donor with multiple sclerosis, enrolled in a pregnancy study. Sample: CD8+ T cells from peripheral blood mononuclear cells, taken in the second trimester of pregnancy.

The chain's CDR3 is CASSQEGTTEAFF. CDR3 sequence (DNA): TGTGCCAGCAGCCAAGAGGGAACCACTGAAGCTTTCTTT. The chain couples TRBV27 to TRBJ1-1; D remains ambiguous. CDR1 MNHEY and CDR2 SMNVEV come from the germline V gene (reference sequence). This CDR3 is 13 amino acids long. The V and J ends lost 6 bases and 4 bases respectively, with 12 bases between them.